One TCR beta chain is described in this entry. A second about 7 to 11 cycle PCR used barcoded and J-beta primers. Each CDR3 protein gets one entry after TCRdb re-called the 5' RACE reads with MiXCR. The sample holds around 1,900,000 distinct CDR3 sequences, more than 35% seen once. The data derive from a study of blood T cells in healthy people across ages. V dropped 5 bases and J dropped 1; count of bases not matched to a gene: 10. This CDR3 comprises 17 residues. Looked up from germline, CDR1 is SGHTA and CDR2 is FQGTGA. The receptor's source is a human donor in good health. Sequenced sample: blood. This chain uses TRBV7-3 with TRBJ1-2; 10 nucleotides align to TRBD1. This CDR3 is CASSLGTGTGVNYGYTF. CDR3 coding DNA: TGTGCCAGCAGCCTTGGAACCGGGACAGGGGTTAACTATGGCTACACCTTC.